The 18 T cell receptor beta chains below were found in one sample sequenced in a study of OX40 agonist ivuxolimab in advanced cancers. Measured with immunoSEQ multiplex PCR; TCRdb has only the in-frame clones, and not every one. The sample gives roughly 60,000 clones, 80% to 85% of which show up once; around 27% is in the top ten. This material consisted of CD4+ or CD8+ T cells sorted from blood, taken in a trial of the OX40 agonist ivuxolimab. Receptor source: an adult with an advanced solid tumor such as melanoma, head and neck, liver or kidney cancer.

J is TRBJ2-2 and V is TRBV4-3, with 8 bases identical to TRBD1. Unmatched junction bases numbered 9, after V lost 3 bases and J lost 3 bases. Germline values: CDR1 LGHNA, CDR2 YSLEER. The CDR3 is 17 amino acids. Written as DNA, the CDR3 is TGCGCCAGCAGCCAGAACAGGGGGTCGATGGACACCGGGGAGCTGTTTTTT. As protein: CASSQNRGSMDTGELFF.

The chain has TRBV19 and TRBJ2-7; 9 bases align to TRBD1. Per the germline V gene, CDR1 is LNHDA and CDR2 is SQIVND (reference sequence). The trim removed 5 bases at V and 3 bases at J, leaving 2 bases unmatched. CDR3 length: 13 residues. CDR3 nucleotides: TGTGCCAGTAGTCGACAGGGGGTCTACGAGCAGTACTTC. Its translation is CASSRQGVYEQYF.

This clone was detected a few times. This CDR3 is CASSELDRVRQPQHF. In DNA form, the CDR3 reads TGCGCCAGCAGTGAGCTGGACAGGGTAAGACAGCCCCAGCATTTT. This chain uses TRBV10-2 with TRBJ1-5, with 8 bases lining up with TRBD1. There are 15 residues in the CDR3. The junction had 7 bases not matched to a gene; V was cut back by 2 bases and J by 7 bases. The V gene's germline CDR1 is WSHSY and CDR2 SAAADI.

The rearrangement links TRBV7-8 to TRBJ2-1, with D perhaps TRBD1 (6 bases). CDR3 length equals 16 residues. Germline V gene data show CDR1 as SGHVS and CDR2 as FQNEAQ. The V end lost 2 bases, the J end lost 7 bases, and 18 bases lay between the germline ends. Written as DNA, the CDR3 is TGTGCCAGCAGCTTAAGCCAGGGGTCGCCGAGGAATGAGCAGTTCTTC. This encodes CASSLSQGSPRNEQFF. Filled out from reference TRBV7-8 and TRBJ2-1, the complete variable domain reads GAGVSQSPRYKVAKRGQDVALRCDPISGHVSLFWYQQALGQGPEFLTYFQNEAQLDKSGLPSDRFFAERPEGSVSTLKIQRTQQEDSAVYLCASSLSQGSPRNEQFFGPGTRLTVL.

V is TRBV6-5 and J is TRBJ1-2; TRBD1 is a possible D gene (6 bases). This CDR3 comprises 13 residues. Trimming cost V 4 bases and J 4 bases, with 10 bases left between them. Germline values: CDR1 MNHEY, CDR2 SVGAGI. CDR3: CASSSGAPYGYTF. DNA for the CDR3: TGTGCCAGCAGTTCAGGGGCCCCCTATGGCTACACCTTC.

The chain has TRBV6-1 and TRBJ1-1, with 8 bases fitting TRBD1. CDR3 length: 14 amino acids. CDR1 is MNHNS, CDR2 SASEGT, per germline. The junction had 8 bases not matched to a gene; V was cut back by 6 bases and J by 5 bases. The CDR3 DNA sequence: TGTGCCAGCAGGGCGACAGGGGCTGGAACTGAAGCTTTCTTT. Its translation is CASRATGAGTEAFF.

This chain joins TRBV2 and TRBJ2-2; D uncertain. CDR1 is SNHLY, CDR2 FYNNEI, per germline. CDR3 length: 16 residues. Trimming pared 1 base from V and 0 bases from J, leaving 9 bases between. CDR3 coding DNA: TGTGCCAGCAGTGAAGTAGGGCTCACGAACACCGGGGAGCTGTTTTTT. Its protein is CASSEVGLTNTGELFF. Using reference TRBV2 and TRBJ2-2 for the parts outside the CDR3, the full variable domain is EPEVTQTPSHQVTQMGQEVILRCVPISNHLYFYWYRQILGQKVEFLVSFYNNEISEKSEIFDDQFSVERPDGSNFTLKIRSTKLEDSAMYFCASSEVGLTNTGELFFGEGSRLTVL.

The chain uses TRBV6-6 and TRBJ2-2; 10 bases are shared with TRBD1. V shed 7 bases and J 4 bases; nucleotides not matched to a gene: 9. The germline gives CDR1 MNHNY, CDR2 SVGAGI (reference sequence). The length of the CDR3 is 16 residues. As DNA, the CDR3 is TGTGCCAGCACCCTCCTCGGGACAGGGGTCACCGGGGAGCTGTTTTTT. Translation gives CASTLLGTGVTGELFF.

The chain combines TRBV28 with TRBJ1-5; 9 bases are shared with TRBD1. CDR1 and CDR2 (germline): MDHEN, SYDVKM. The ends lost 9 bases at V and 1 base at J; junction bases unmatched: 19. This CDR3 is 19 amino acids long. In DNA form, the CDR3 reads TGTGCCAGTTTACCGGGACAGGGACAGGCCAGTTGGAGCAATCAGCCCCAGCATTTT. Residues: CASLPGQGQASWSNQPQHF.

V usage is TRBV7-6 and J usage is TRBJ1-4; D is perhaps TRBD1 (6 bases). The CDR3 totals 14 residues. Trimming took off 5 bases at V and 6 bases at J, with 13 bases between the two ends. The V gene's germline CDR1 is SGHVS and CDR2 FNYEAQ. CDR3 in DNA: TGTGCCAGCAGCGAATGGACAGAAGATGAAAAACTGTTTTTT. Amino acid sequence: CASSEWTEDEKLFF.

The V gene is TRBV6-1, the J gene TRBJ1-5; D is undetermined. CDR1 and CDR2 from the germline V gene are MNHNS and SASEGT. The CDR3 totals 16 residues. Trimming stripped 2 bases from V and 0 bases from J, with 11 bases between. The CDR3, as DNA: TGTGCCAGCAGTGAATTAGTGGGGTCTAGCAATCAGCCCCAGCATTTT. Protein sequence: CASSELVGSSNQPQHF.

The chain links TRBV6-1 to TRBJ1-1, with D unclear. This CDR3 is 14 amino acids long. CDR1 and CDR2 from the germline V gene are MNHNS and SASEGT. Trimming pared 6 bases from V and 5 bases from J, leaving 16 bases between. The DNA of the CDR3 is TGTGCCAGCAGCCTCCGGGGTCATGGGACTGAAGCTTTCTTT. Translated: CASSLRGHGTEAFF.

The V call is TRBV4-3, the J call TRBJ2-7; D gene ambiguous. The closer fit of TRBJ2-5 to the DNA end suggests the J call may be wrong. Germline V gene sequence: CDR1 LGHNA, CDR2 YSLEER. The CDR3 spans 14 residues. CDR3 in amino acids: CASSPGSSQETQYF. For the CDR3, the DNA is TGCGCCAGCAGCCCTGGGTCCTCCCAAGAGACCCAGTACTTC.

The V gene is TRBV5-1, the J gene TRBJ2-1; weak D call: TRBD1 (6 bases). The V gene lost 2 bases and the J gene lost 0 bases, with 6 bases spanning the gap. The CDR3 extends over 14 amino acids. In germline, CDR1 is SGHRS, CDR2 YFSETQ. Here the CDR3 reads CASSLQGSYNEQFF. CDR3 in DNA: TGCGCCAGCAGCTTACAGGGCTCCTACAATGAGCAGTTCTTC.

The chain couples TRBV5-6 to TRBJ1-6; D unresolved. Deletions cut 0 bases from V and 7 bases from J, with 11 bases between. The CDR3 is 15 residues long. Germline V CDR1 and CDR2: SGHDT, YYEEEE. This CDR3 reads CASSLAGVWNSPLHF. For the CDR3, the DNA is TGTGCCAGCAGCTTGGCCGGGGTGTGGAATTCACCCCTCCACTTT.

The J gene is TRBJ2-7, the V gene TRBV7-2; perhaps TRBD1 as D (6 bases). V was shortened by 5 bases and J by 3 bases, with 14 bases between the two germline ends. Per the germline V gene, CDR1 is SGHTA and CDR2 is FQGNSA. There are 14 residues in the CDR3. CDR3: CASSLQGFNYEQYF. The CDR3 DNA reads TGTGCCAGCAGCCTACAGGGATTTAACTACGAGCAGTACTTC.

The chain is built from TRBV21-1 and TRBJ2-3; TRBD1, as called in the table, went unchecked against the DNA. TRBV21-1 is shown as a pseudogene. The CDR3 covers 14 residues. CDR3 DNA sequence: TGTGCCAGCAAATACAGGGATGAGACAGATACGCAGTATTTT. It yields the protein CASKYRDETDTQYF.

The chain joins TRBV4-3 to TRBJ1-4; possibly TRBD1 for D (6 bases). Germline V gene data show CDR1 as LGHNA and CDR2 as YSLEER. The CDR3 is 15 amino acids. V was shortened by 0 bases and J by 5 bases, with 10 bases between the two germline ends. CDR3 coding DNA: TGCGCCAGCAGCCAAGACTGGGGGGCGAATGAAAAACTGTTTTTT. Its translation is CASSQDWGANEKLFF.